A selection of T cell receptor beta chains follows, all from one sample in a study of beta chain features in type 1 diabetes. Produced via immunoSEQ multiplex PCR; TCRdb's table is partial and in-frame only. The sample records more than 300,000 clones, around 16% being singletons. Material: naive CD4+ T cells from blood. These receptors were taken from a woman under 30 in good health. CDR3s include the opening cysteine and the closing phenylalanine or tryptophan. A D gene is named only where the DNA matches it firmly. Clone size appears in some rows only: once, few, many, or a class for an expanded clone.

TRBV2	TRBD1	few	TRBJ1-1	CASSRGGGRMNTEAFF	TGTGCCAGCAGTCGAGGGGGCGGACGAATGAACACTGAAGCTTTCTTT
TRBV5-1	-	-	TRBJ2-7	CASSLGSGGVYEQYF	TGCGCCAGCAGCTTGGGGTCAGGTGGCGTCTACGAGCAGTACTTC
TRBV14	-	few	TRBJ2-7	CASSQDDRNTYEQYF	TGTGCCAGCAGCCAAGATGACAGGAACACCTACGAGCAGTACTTC
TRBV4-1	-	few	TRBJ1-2	CASSQPLQGRGGYTF	TGCGCCAGCAGCCAGCCACTCCAGGGAAGGGGCGGCTACACCTTC
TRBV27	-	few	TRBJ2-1	CASSPGVAGVDEQFF	TGTGCCAGCAGTCCGGGCGTGGCAGGGGTAGATGAGCAGTTCTTC
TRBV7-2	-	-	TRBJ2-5	CASSQGVGVGRETQYF	TGTGCCAGCAGCCAGGGCGTTGGGGTAGGAAGGGAGACCCAGTACTTC
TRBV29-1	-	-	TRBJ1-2	CSDRGYFYGYTF	TGCAGCGACCGAGGATATTTCTATGGCTACACCTTC
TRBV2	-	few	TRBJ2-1	CASSAGGPAFDEQFF	TGTGCCAGCAGTGCCGGGGGGCCCGCTTTTGATGAGCAGTTCTTC
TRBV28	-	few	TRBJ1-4	CASSDPRQGKLFF	TGTGCCAGCAGTGACCCGCGGCAGGGAAAACTGTTTTTT
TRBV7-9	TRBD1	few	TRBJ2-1	CASSPGTGGQIYNEQFF	TGTGCCAGCAGCCCCGGGACAGGGGGCCAAATTTACAATGAGCAGTTCTTC
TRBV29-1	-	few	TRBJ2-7	CSVAGIAGAEQYF	TGCAGCGTAGCAGGAATCGCAGGGGCCGAGCAGTACTTC
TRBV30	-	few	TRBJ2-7	CAWSVRGSSYEQYF	TGTGCCTGGAGTGTACGGGGGAGCTCCTACGAGCAGTACTTC
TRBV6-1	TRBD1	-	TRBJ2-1	CASSERQGSYNEQFF	TGTGCCAGCAGTGAACGACAGGGTTCCTACAATGAGCAGTTCTTC
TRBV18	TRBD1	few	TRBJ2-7	CASSPGDRVYEQYF	TGTGCCAGCTCACCCGGGGACAGGGTATACGAGCAGTACTTC
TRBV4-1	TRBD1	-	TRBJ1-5	CASSQPGTGETQPQHF	TGCGCCAGCAGCCAACCAGGGACAGGGGAGACTCAGCCCCAGCATTTT
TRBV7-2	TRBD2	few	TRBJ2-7	CASSLEGLAGAYEQYF	TGTGCCAGCAGCTTAGAAGGACTAGCGGGAGCCTACGAGCAGTACTTC
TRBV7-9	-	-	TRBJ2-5	CASVHQTGQETQYF	TGTGCCAGCGTCCACCAGACAGGCCAAGAGACCCAGTACTTC
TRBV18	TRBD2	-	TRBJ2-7	CASSPPLGGSPEQYF	TGTGCCAGCTCACCACCGTTGGGCGGGAGCCCCGAGCAGTACTTC
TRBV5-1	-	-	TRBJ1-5	CASSLAGRGFSPQHF	TGCGCCAGCAGCTTGGCCGGCAGGGGCTTTTCCCCCCAGCATTTT
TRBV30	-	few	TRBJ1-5	CAWSLAGNQPQHF	TGTGCCTGGAGTCTGGCAGGGAATCAGCCCCAGCATTTT
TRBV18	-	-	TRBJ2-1	CASSPGGGWVYNEQFF	TGTGCCAGCTCACCGGGCGGAGGTTGGGTTTACAATGAGCAGTTCTTC
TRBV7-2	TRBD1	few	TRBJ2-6	CASSRQGAVEGANVLTF	TGTGCCAGCAGCAGACAGGGGGCGGTGGAGGGGGCCAACGTCCTGACTTTC
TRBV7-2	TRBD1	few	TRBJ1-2	CASSHPQGLSYGYTF	TGTGCCAGCAGCCATCCACAGGGGCTTTCTTATGGCTACACCTTC
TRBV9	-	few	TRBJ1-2	CASSVGGINYGYTF	TGTGCCAGCAGCGTAGGCGGGATTAACTATGGCTACACCTTC
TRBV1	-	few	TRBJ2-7	CTSSAKSGRTCYEQYF	TGCACCAGCAGCGCCAAGAGCGGGAGGACCTGTTACGAGCAGTACTTC
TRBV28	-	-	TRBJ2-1	CASSLYVPSSYNEQFF	TGTGCCAGCAGTTTATATGTTCCGAGCTCCTACAATGAGCAGTTCTTC
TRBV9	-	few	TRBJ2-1	CASSVESGSYNEQFF	TGTGCCAGCAGCGTAGAGAGCGGATCCTACAATGAGCAGTTCTTC
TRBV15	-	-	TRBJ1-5	CATSRAPGQPQHF	TGTGCCACCAGCAGAGCCCCGGGTCAGCCCCAGCATTTT
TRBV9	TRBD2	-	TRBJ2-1	CASSFPSGSDEQFF	TGTGCCAGCAGCTTCCCTAGCGGGAGTGATGAGCAGTTCTTC
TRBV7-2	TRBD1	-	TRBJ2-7	CASSLVARGRPYEQYF	TGTGCCAGCAGCTTAGTCGCCAGGGGGCGGCCCTACGAGCAGTACTTC
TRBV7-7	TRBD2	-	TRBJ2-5	CASSLLPAGGPRETQYF	TGTGCTAGCAGCTTACTTCCGGCGGGAGGGCCTCGGGAGACCCAGTACTTC
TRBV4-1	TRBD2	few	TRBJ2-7	CASSHDFAGTSGKREQYF	TGCGCCAGCAGCCATGACTTCGCCGGGACTAGCGGGAAGAGAGAGCAGTACTTC
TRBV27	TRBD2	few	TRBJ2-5	CASRMTSGRQTQYF	TGTGCCAGCAGAATGACTAGCGGGAGACAGACCCAGTACTTC
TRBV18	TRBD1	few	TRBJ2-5	CASSLDRGAQYF	TGTGCCAGCTCCCTGGACAGGGGAGCCCAGTACTTC
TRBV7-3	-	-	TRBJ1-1	CASSLLSSTEAFF	TGTGCCAGCAGCTTATTGTCCAGCACTGAAGCTTTCTTT
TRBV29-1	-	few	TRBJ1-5	CSVGGSNQPQHF	TGCAGCGTTGGAGGTAGCAATCAGCCCCAGCATTTT
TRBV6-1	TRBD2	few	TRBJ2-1	CASSVMIASGGNEQFF	TGTGCCAGCAGTGTCATGATAGCTAGCGGAGGCAATGAGCAGTTCTTC
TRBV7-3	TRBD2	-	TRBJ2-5	CASSLGPSSGAQYF	TGTGCCAGCAGCTTAGGGCCCTCTAGCGGGGCCCAGTACTTC
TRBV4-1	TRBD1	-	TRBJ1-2	CASSQALPGQGRLGYTF	TGCGCCAGCAGCCAAGCTTTACCGGGACAGGGTCGCCTTGGCTACACCTTC
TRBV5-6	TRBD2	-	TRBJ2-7	CASSLLAHHEQYF	TGTGCCAGCAGCTTACTAGCGCACCACGAGCAGTACTTC
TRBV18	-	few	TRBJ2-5	CASSPRGRGYEETQYF	TGTGCCAGCTCACCAAGGGGCAGGGGTTATGAGGAGACCCAGTACTTC
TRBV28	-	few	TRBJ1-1	CASSLGAGRAFF	TGTGCCAGCAGTTTAGGTGCAGGGCGAGCTTTCTTT